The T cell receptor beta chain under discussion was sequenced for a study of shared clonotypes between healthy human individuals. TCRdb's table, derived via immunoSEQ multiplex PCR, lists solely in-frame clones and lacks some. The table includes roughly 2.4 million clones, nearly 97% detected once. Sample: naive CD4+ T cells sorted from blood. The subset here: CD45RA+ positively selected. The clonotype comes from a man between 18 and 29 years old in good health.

CDR3 in DNA: TGTGCCAGCAGTGCTTCCGGGACCTGGGGCAATCAGCCCCAGCATTTT. Translation gives CASSASGTWGNQPQHF. This chain links TRBV6-1 with TRBJ1-5; tentative D call: TRBD1 (5 bases). The CDR3 consists of 16 residues. Trimming cost V 4 bases and J 2 bases, with 15 bases left between them. Germline values: CDR1 MNHNS, CDR2 SASEGT.